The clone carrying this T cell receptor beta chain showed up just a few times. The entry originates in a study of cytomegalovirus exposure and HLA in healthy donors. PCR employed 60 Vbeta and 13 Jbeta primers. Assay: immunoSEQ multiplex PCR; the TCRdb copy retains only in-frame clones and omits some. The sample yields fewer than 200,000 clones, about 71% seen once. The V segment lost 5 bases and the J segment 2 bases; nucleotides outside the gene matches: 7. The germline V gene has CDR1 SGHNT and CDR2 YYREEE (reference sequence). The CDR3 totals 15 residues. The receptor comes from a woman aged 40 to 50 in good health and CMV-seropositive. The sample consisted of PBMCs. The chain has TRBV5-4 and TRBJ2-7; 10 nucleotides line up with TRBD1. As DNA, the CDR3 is TGTGCCAGCAGTCCCGGGACAGGGGCGCCCTACGAGCAGTACTTC. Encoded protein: CASSPGTGAPYEQYF.